The 4 T cell receptor beta chains reported below all come from one sample, sequenced in a study of T cell changes during pregnancy in multiple sclerosis. The table came from immunoSEQ multiplex PCR; TCRdb's copy has only in-frame clones and leaves some out. The top ten clones hold about 2.3% of a sample with some 64,000 clones, roughly 90% of them seen once. This specimen consisted of peripheral blood, obtained in the first trimester of pregnancy. These TCRs come from a female donor with multiple sclerosis, enrolled in a pregnancy study.

This clone was counted a single time. CDR3 bases: TGTGCCAGCAGCGTAGGGGGGGAAAATCAGCCCCAGCATTTT. It is translated as CASSVGGENQPQHF. The chain couples TRBV9 to TRBJ1-5; TRBD1 is a possible D gene (5 bases). CDR1 is SGDLS, CDR2 YYNGEE, per germline. The CDR3 length is 14 residues. V was clipped by 0 bases and J by 4 bases, with 8 bases between them.

To note about this clone: Germline is not matched at one junction end, which may reflect a read error. The gene calls are TRBV7-7 and TRBJ2-7; TRBD2 aligns across 7 bases. This CDR3 spans 14 amino acids. Germline V CDR1 and CDR2: SSHAT, FNYEAQ (reference sequence). CDR3 coding DNA: TGTGCTAGCAGCTTAGCGCTAGCGGTTGGGGAGCAGTACTTC. Its translation: CASSLALAVGEQYF.

V usage is TRBV6-1 and J usage is TRBJ2-4, with D possibly TRBD2 on 6 matching bases. V lost 7 bases and J 2 bases, leaving 12 bases between the germline ends. This CDR3 comprises 14 residues. From germline, CDR1 is MNHNS and CDR2 SASEGT. The CDR3 DNA is TGTGCCAGCATTGTGGGGGGATCCAAAAACATTCAGTACTTC. Protein: CASIVGGSKNIQYF.

The chain recombines TRBV7-9 with TRBJ1-1; D might be TRBD1 (6 bases). V was clipped by 1 base and J by 6 bases, with 27 bases between them. Germline-derived CDR1 and CDR2 are SEHNR and FQNEAQ (reference sequence). The CDR3 totals 19 residues. The CDR3 DNA follows: TGTGCCAGCAGCTTAGGCCCAATAATCGACAGGCCCTTAAAGGCTGAAGCTTTCTTT. Its protein product is CASSLGPIIDRPLKAEAFF.